This is a list of T cell receptor beta chains from one sample in a study of blood T cell repertoires in COVID-19. The protocol was immunoSEQ multiplex PCR, while the TCRdb copy is restricted to in-frame clones and leaves out a portion. Among some 210,000 clones listed, around 89% were seen once. Sequencing input: peripheral blood. The source is a woman between 40 and 55 years old with acute or convalescent COVID-19. The CDR3 runs from the conserved cysteine through the conserved F or W. D genes are given only for firm matches. For some rows the clone size is stated as once, few or many, or as a class when expanded; others skip it.

>TRBD2|NA|TRBJ2-1|TRBV5-1
TGCGCCAGCAGCTTGGTTAGCGGGGCATACAATGAGCAGTTCTTC
CASSLVSGAYNEQFF
>NA|NA|TRBJ1-2|TRBV10-3
TGTGCCATCAGTGATGCTGACACTAACTATGGCTACACCTTC
CAISDADTNYGYTF
>TRBD1|NA|TRBJ1-2|TRBV25-1
TGTGCCAGCAGTGAATGGGCAGGGGGGAGGTATGGCTACACCTTC
CASSEWAGGRYGYTF
>NA|NA|TRBJ1-1|TRBV2
TGTGCCAGCACTGGACTGTCAATGGACACTGAAGCTTTCTTT
CASTGLSMDTEAFF
>NA|NA|TRBJ1-3|TRBV7-8
TGTGCCAGCAGCTCCGGGGGAGGGGGTAAACTCTCCGGAAACACCATATATTTT
CASSSGGGGKLSGNTIYF
>NA|NA|TRBJ2-3|TRBV24-1
TGTGCCACCAGTGAGTTAACAGATACGCAGTATTTT
CATSELTDTQYF
>NA|NA|TRBJ1-1|TRBV5-4
TGTGCCAGCAGCTTGGGGGGAGGGATGAACACTGAAGCTTTCTTT
CASSLGGGMNTEAFF
>TRBD2|NA|TRBJ2-5|TRBV9
TGTGCCAGCAGCGTACACGCTAGCGGGGGGTCCTCTCAAGAGACCCAGTACTTC
CASSVHASGGSSQETQYF
>NA|NA|TRBJ1-5|TRBV15
TGTGCCACCAGCCTTCGGGGAAGGAGCAATCAGCCCCAGCATTTT
CATSLRGRSNQPQHF
>TRBD1|NA|TRBJ1-6|TRBV30
TGTGCCTGGGCGCATACCATCCGACAGGGGGCAGGAAATTCACCCCTCCACTTT
CAWAHTIRQGAGNSPLHF
>TRBD1|NA|TRBJ1-3|TRBV5-1
TGCGCCAGCAGCTTGGGCAATTGGGACAGGAGAGGGGGAAACACCATATATTTT
CASSLGNWDRRGGNTIYF
>TRBD1|NA|TRBJ2-3|TRBV11-3
TGTGCCAGCAGCATTGAGGGGGCCACAGATACGCAGTATTTT
CASSIEGATDTQYF
>TRBD1|NA|TRBJ1-1|TRBV19
TGTGCCAGTAGTTTCCGACAGGGTAATGAAGCTTTCTTT
CASSFRQGNEAFF
>NA|NA|TRBJ1-1|TRBV30
TGTGCCTGGAACCCTGGACAGATGAACACTGAAGCTTTCTTT
CAWNPGQMNTEAFF
>NA|NA|TRBJ2-1|TRBV6-2/TRBV6-3
TGTGCCAGCAGTCCCCTGTCCTCCTGGGGGCTCAATGAGCAGTTCTTC
CASSPLSSWGLNEQFF
>NA|few|TRBJ1-1|TRBV3-1/TRBV3-2
TGTGCCAGCAGCCCCGGGGTGGCAACTGAAGCTTTCTTT
CASSPGVATEAFF
>TRBD2|NA|TRBJ2-3|TRBV15
TGTGCCACCAGCAGAGAGAGACTAGCGGGGGGCCGGGATACGCAGTATTTT
CATSRERLAGGRDTQYF
>TRBD2|NA|TRBJ2-1|TRBV29-1
TGCAGCGTTGATAGCGGGGGGCCCCCCAATGAGCAGTTCTTC
CSVDSGGPPNEQFF
>TRBD1|NA|TRBJ2-5|TRBV5-1
TGCGCCAGCAGCTTGCAGGGGGCAAGGGAGACCCAGTACTTC
CASSLQGARETQYF
>NA|NA|TRBJ1-2|TRBV14
TGTGCCAGCAGCCCCATTCTCAATAGAGGCTACACCTTC
CASSPILNRGYTF